The clone carrying this TCR beta chain is a singleton in its sample. V lost 2 bases and J lost 5; bases outside the gene matches: 10. This CDR3 has 17 amino acids. Germline CDR1 and CDR2: SGHTA and FQGNSA. This record comes from a study of blood T cell repertoires in COVID-19. Profiling relied on immunoSEQ multiplex PCR, and the TCRdb table lists in-frame clones only, not all of them. The sample records 200,000 to 250,000 clones, around 88% being singletons. This sequence was found in a woman in her 50s with acute COVID-19. This chain joins TRBV7-2 and TRBJ1-1; 11 bases align to TRBD1. What was sequenced was PBMCs or T cells enriched from blood (not recorded which). CDR3 loop: CASSLWTGGEWGTEAFF. CDR3 sequence (DNA): TGTGCCAGCAGCTTATGGACAGGGGGCGAGTGGGGGACTGAAGCTTTCTTT. Drawing the rest from reference TRBV7-2 and TRBJ1-1, the complete variable domain is GAGVSQSPSNKVTEKGKDVELRCDPISGHTALYWYRQSLGQGLEFLIYFQGNSAPDKSGLPSDRFSAERTGGSVSTLTIQRTQQEDSAVYLCASSLWTGGEWGTEAFFGQGTRLTVV.